This T cell receptor beta chain was observed in a study of cytomegalovirus exposure and HLA in healthy donors (dated by TCRdb to 2016 to 2017). Context from the whole study: According to an earlier analysis of 550 to 700 of the donors, some 180 million T cells yielded 90 million to 130 million unique TCR beta sequences and 276 Gb of sequence data. An earlier analysis of several hundred of the donors applied high-throughput TCR beta sequencing to assess whether each TCR beta V gene segment acted as functional or pseudogenic. The study profiled the T cell repertoires of under 700 subjects by immunosequencing and related them to cytomegalovirus serostatus. About 320 gigabases of sequencing data and approximately 85 million unique TCR sequences were included in an early release covering 550 to 800 HLA-typed donors. In a later analysis, previously published TCR beta repertoires from 500 to 750 donors were re-analyzed and high-resolution HLA genotyping was added so that TCR occurrence patterns could be studied. The number of typed donors differed by locus: about 629-640 for A, B, C, DRB1 and DQB1; 500 to 550 for DQA1; 600 to 610 for DPA1; and some 470 for DPB1. Both class I and class II loci were covered by HLA typing, at four-digit resolution. Among over 350 genotyped donors of the cohort, an average of about 240,000 unique TCR beta nucleotide sequences were sequenced per donor, 15% to 20% of them non-productive. Of the 300 to 500 genotyped donors, 80% to 90% were placed in the genetic ancestry cluster associated with self-reported Caucasian donors. Rather than drawing on any new phenotypic data, the later analysis identified candidate immune exposures from TCR beta sequences and the way those sequences occurred across donors. The study combined high-throughput TCR immunosequencing, statistical association of individual TCRs with disease status, and machine learning to predict cytomegalovirus infection status. Four to six DR-DQ haplotypes were handled as single units for association and clustering, since linkage in the cohort was strong. A separate validation cohort of roughly 130 different subjects was used in addition to the approximately 640-subject first cohort. Donor age, sex, ethnicity and CMV serostatus were compiled together with the repertoire data. A later genetic analysis took genome-wide SNP genotypes for 398 of the 666 donors and used that subset as a discovery cohort. All discovery cohort repertoires had been generated using a single sequencing platform. The study aimed to test whether signatures of past pathogen exposure could be identified by cataloging public T cell receptors.

In regard to this clone: Its binding antigen is unknown. No much larger clone is present one base from it, and per-base qualities are unavailable.

The library came from the immunoSEQ multiplex PCR assay. A mixture of 60 forward primers for TCR Vbeta segments and 13 reverse primers for TCR Jbeta segments was used in the multiplex PCR. A multiplex PCR assay on genomic DNA amplified the CDR3 region of rearranged TCR beta genes. Amplified TCR beta libraries were sequenced as 87-base-pair reads on the Illumina HiSeq System. The paper's data handling went like this. In a later analysis, tens of millions of unique TCR beta chains were counted across the 500 to 850 repertoires, and around 10 million of these chains were shared by at least two donors. Raw reads were error-corrected and collapsed into unique sequences by a nearest-neighbor algorithm in which closely related sequences were merged to remove PCR and sequencing errors. Alignment of CDR3 sequences to IMGT reference sequences was used to assign V, D and J gene segments. Each retained sequence needed at least a six-nucleotide match to both a V gene segment and a J gene segment. A rearrangement counted as productive if the CDR3 had no stop codons and remained in frame with V and J, and every other rearrangement counted as non-productive. CDR3 was defined according to IMGT convention as the region running from the second conserved V-encoded cysteine to the conserved J-encoded phenylalanine. Sequences without an unambiguous match to a single V gene segment were excluded from the earlier analysis of approximately 560 of the donors. In an earlier analysis of some 590 of the donors, a V segment was called functional when productive rearrangements were above 56.7%, and segregating when the standard deviation between donors exceeded 5%. A statistical classification framework was built to diagnose cytomegalovirus status from the catalog of TCR beta chain sequences. In a later analysis, TCR nucleotide sequences were compared against IMGT/GENE-DB human TR gene sequences so that V and J genes could be assigned. Using the TCRdist pipeline, a later analysis assigned CDR3 sequences along with most-parsimonious VDJ recombination scenarios. In a later analysis, every TCR beta chain was defined by the combination of its CDR3 amino acid sequence and its V-gene family, and reads without a unique V-gene family were dropped. To address suspected cross-contamination and a sequencing artifact, a later analysis removed approximately 590 highly shared, low-generation-probability nucleotide sequences. In a later analysis, a clonal expansion index was calculated for each public chain from normalized within-repertoire ranks of inferred template counts. In a later analysis, generation probabilities were computed using a VDJ recombination model fitted to out-of-frame rearrangements, and the results were checked against IGoR. In a later analysis, TCR-TCR, TCR-HLA and TCR-CMV co-occurrence was scored with hypergeometric tests, and a repertoire-size bias correction was applied to TCR pairs. To estimate false discovery rates, a later analysis permuted the HLA or CMV assignments 20 times. In a later analysis, co-occurring TCRs were grouped using DBSCAN, and TCRdist sequence similarity was added for clustering within HLA-allele-positive subsets. For co-occurrence clustering, repertoires with fewer than 30,000 or more than 120,000 public chains were excluded, along with roughly 5 repertoires with anomalous nucleotide sharing. This immuneACCESS table, as held by TCRdb, lists in-frame sequences with V and J called but not all clones. Of the missing ones, under half trace to an unresolved V gene in checked studies; the others have no known cause. V, J and clone size reflect that table, while D and trimming were determined from the DNA. This sample has around 27,000 clones in its table, and 62% of those were observed once. Together, the top ten hold 42% of the sample.

Results the study describes overall, beyond this receptor: The cohort was sequenced for TCR beta chains only, and without alpha or paired-chain data the features that could be detected were limited. A few of the identified cytomegalovirus-associated TCR beta chains were confirmed in vitro to be specific for cytomegalovirus antigens. The classifier was reported to diagnose cytomegalovirus status with high specificity and sensitivity in both the original and validation cohorts. Correlated functional status among segregating V segments might reflect linkage disequilibrium, but an unknown experimental factor could not be ruled out. Sequencing depth was assumed to be roughly uniform across donors in the presence/absence analyses, though that assumption may not hold. A further reported finding was that TCR beta sequences accurately predicted the HLA-A and HLA-B alleles for most subjects in the first cohort. A later analysis reported that several top co-occurrence clusters appeared linked to parvovirus B19, influenza, CMV and Epstein-Barr virus. The authors suggested that the approach could potentially be generalized to other disease states and immunological phenotypes. An association between a missense DCLRE1C variant and V-gene and J-gene trimming of TCR beta chains was found in a later genetic analysis and replicated in an independent cohort. A later analysis found that HLA-associated TCR beta chains were more clonally expanded and had lower generation probabilities than equally common non-associated chains. Because counts were too low, about 18 rarely observed V segments, including chromosome 9 orphons, were excluded from the earlier analysis of about 500 of the donors. Strong co-occurrence of HLA alleles, especially DR and DQ, made assigning TCR associations to individual alleles difficult. A cluster of highly shared sequence variants was judged likely to represent a technical artifact of the sequencing pipeline. Most TCR sequences were observed very rarely across donors, whereas some public TCRs were present in many individuals. In a later analysis, more than 15,000 TCR beta sequences were associated with specific HLA alleles at a false discovery rate of 0.05. Most CMV-associated TCR beta chains appeared to be HLA-restricted in a later analysis, and the HLA associations seemed to be driven largely by CMV exposure. Because some donors lacked HLA typing at each locus, the association tests relied only on the typed subset. A later analysis found that TCR association rates varied across HLA loci, with DRB1 alleles showing the most associated TCRs and HLA-C alleles the fewest. In an earlier analysis of 587 of the donors, most TCR beta V segments were observed in productive rearrangements about 87% or about 30% of the time, broadly matching IMGT annotations. Immune exposure information for the cohort was limited to CMV serostatus. The 87-base-pair reads could not distinguish some IMGT-functional V segments, including TRBV6-2 and TRBV6-3, so those segments were excluded. A total of 150 or so TCR beta chains were listed by the study as associated with cytomegalovirus. A later genetic analysis reported fewer N-insertions in productive TCRs among donors in an Asian-associated ancestry cluster than the roughly 620-donor mean.

The cohort was made up of approximately 670 healthy bone marrow donors. At the time of sampling, all cohort members were nominally healthy, though unrecorded immune exposures were likely present. The donor was CMV seropositive and was included in the group of approximately 310 seropositive cohort members. Each donor provided a peripheral blood sample, and peripheral blood mononuclear cells were used for TCR beta sequencing. Genomic DNA was extracted from the blood cell samples with the Qiagen DNeasy Blood Extraction Kit. V drops 5 bases and J drops 7 bases, leaving 17 bases in between. The germline V gene supplies CDR1 SGHDN and CDR2 FVKESK. From the cysteine up to the phenylalanine, the CDR3 has a length of 14 residues. This entry keeps only the CDR3 DNA: 42 bases, framed from base 1.

Recombination linked TRBV14 to TRBJ1-2; TRBD1 is perhaps the D gene, given 6 matching bases. Sequenced sample: PBMCs. The TCR comes from a male donor in good health and CMV-seropositive. The DNA sequence is as follows: TGTGCCAGCAGCTACAGAGACAGGTTGGGTGGCTACACCTTC. Translated, this is CASSYRDRLGGYTF.